The sequence of this TCR beta chain was determined in a study of cytomegalovirus exposure and HLA in healthy donors. Study in general: A preliminary data release comprised 80 million or so unique TCRs obtained from HLA-typed donors.

This CDR3 is built from 15 residues. Deletions cut 3 bases from V and 2 bases from J, with 8 bases between. The germline gives CDR1 PRHDT, CDR2 FYEKMQ (reference sequence). The primer mix had 60 Vbeta and 13 Jbeta primers. Profiling relied on immunoSEQ multiplex PCR, and the TCRdb table lists in-frame clones only, not all of them. The sample contains nearly 200,000 clones, around 86% of which appear only once. The genes are TRBV13 and TRBJ1-6; D is undetermined. The sequence derives from a man in his thirties or forties in good health and CMV-seronegative. The sample consisted of PBMCs. The DNA of the CDR3 is TGTGCCAGCAGCTTCGAGGGTCCCTATAATTCACCCCTCCACTTT. Translation gives CASSFEGPYNSPLHF. Looking up the rest from reference TRBV13 and TRBJ1-6 gives the full variable domain: AAGVIQSPRHLIKEKRETATLKCYPIPRHDTVYWYQQGPGQDPQFLISFYEKMQSDKGSIPDRFSAQQFSDYHSELNMSSLELGDSALYFCASSFEGPYNSPLHFGNGTRLTVT.